This TCR beta chain was sequenced during a study of T cell changes during pregnancy in multiple sclerosis. Produced via immunoSEQ multiplex PCR; TCRdb's table is partial and in-frame only. The sample lists about 130,000 clones, 95% to 98% seen once, with less than 0.55% in the top ten. J was trimmed by 0 bases and V by 5 bases; bases with no gene match: 6. From germline, CDR1 is LNHDA and CDR2 SQIVND (reference sequence). The CDR3 spans 17 residues. The origin of this receptor is a female donor with multiple sclerosis, enrolled in a pregnancy study. Here the sequenced sample was peripheral blood, taken after pregnancy. The genes are TRBV19 and TRBJ2-7, with 14 bases aligning to TRBD2. CDR3 protein: CASSPRTSGRSSYEQYF. The CDR3 DNA follows: TGTGCCAGTAGTCCCAGGACTAGCGGGAGGAGCTCCTACGAGCAGTACTTC.